A selection of T cell receptor beta chains follows, all from one sample in a study of blood T cell repertoires in COVID-19. The assay was immunoSEQ multiplex PCR, and TCRdb's table has in-frame clones only and misses some. The sample includes 150,000 to 200,000 clones, roughly nine tenths of them seen just once. Input material: peripheral blood. These TCRs come from a man aged 60 to 69 with active or convalescent COVID-19. CDR3s include the opening cysteine and the closing phenylalanine or tryptophan. A D gene is named only where the DNA matches it firmly. Only some rows state a clone size, as once, few, many or a class for expanded clones.

J gene: TRBJ1-1
D gene: TRBD1
clone size: .
V gene: TRBV7-9
CDR3 protein: CASSTDRADFTEAFF
CDR3 DNA: TGTGCCAGCAGCACGGACAGGGCAGATTTCACTGAAGCTTTCTTT

J gene: TRBJ2-4
D gene: TRBD2
clone size: .
V gene: TRBV6-2/TRBV6-3
CDR3 protein: CASSSGGLAGGRLAKNIQYF
CDR3 DNA: TGTGCCAGCAGTTCCGGTGGACTAGCGGGGGGGCGTTTAGCCAAAAACATTCAGTACTTC

J gene: TRBJ1-6
D gene: .
clone size: .
V gene: TRBV6-2/TRBV6-3
CDR3 protein: CASSPEYLGGGDSPLHF
CDR3 DNA: TGTGCCAGCAGCCCTGAGTATTTGGGCGGGGGAGATTCACCCCTCCACTTT

J gene: TRBJ2-3
D gene: TRBD2
clone size: .
V gene: TRBV14
CDR3 protein: CASSPSLAGTDTQYF
CDR3 DNA: TGTGCCAGCAGCCCCTCCCTAGCGGGGACAGATACGCAGTATTTT

J gene: TRBJ1-3
D gene: .
clone size: .
V gene: TRBV5-4
CDR3 protein: CASSSGVSGNTIYF
CDR3 DNA: TGTGCCAGCAGCTCGGGAGTCTCTGGAAACACCATATATTTT

J gene: TRBJ1-5
D gene: TRBD1
clone size: once
V gene: TRBV10-3
CDR3 protein: CAISEQGSGQPQHF
CDR3 DNA: TGTGCCATCAGTGAACAGGGGTCTGGGCAGCCCCAGCATTTT

J gene: TRBJ1-3
D gene: TRBD1
clone size: .
V gene: TRBV3-1/TRBV3-2
CDR3 protein: CASSQRDRGNTIYF
CDR3 DNA: TGTGCCAGCAGCCAGCGGGACAGGGGAAACACCATATATTTT

J gene: TRBJ1-2
D gene: TRBD1
clone size: once
V gene: TRBV10-3
CDR3 protein: CAIRGTGKGYGYTF
CDR3 DNA: TGTGCCATCAGGGGGACAGGGAAGGGGTATGGCTACACCTTC

J gene: TRBJ2-7
D gene: TRBD2
clone size: .
V gene: TRBV5-6
CDR3 protein: CASSPTGGGAYEQYF
CDR3 DNA: TGTGCCAGCAGCCCGACTGGCGGGGGGGCCTACGAGCAGTACTTC

J gene: TRBJ2-3
D gene: TRBD1
clone size: .
V gene: TRBV12-3/TRBV12-4
CDR3 protein: CASTTGAVDTQYF
CDR3 DNA: TGTGCCAGCACTACAGGGGCTGTAGATACGCAGTATTTT

J gene: TRBJ1-1
D gene: .
clone size: .
V gene: TRBV25-1
CDR3 protein: CASSEYEREAFF
CDR3 DNA: TGTGCTAGCAGTGAATATGAGCGTGAAGCTTTCTTT

J gene: TRBJ2-4
D gene: .
clone size: .
V gene: TRBV5-1
CDR3 protein: CASSLDRENIQYF
CDR3 DNA: TGCGCCAGCAGCTTGGACAGGGAGAACATTCAGTACTTC

J gene: TRBJ1-3
D gene: .
clone size: .
V gene: TRBV4-1
CDR3 protein: CASSQDGRTSGNTIYF
CDR3 DNA: TGCGCCAGCAGCCAAGACGGGAGAACCTCTGGAAACACCATATATTTT

J gene: TRBJ1-1
D gene: .
clone size: .
V gene: TRBV9
CDR3 protein: CASSVGAGEAFF
CDR3 DNA: TGTGCCAGCAGCGTAGGGGCCGGTGAAGCTTTCTTT

J gene: TRBJ1-1
D gene: TRBD1
clone size: .
V gene: TRBV9
CDR3 protein: CASSPAVAGGRDEAFF
CDR3 DNA: TGTGCCAGCAGCCCCGCGGTGGCAGGGGGCCGAGATGAAGCTTTCTTT

J gene: TRBJ2-2
D gene: TRBD1
clone size: .
V gene: TRBV4-1
CDR3 protein: CASSLRLTGDTGELFF
CDR3 DNA: TGCGCCAGCAGCCTCAGATTGACAGGGGACACCGGGGAGCTGTTTTTT

J gene: TRBJ2-1
D gene: .
clone size: .
V gene: TRBV10-3
CDR3 protein: CAISSGLYNEQFF
CDR3 DNA: TGTGCCATCAGCTCAGGGCTCTACAATGAGCAGTTCTTC

J gene: TRBJ1-6
D gene: .
clone size: .
V gene: TRBV6-5
CDR3 protein: CAGGSYNSPLHF
CDR3 DNA: TGTGCCGGCGGCTCCTATAATTCACCCCTCCACTTT

J gene: TRBJ2-3
D gene: TRBD2
clone size: .
V gene: TRBV4-1
CDR3 protein: CASSQDWPSGDSTDTQYF
CDR3 DNA: TGCGCCAGCAGCCAAGATTGGCCTAGCGGGGATAGCACAGATACGCAGTATTTT

J gene: TRBJ1-2
D gene: TRBD1
clone size: few
V gene: TRBV3-1/TRBV3-2
CDR3 protein: CASSQGTGAKGYTF
CDR3 DNA: TGTGCCAGCAGCCAAGGGACAGGGGCAAAAGGCTACACCTTC

J gene: TRBJ1-6
D gene: .
clone size: .
V gene: TRBV6-5
CDR3 protein: CASSSGWAVSPLHF
CDR3 DNA: TGTGCCAGCAGTTCAGGGTGGGCGGTTTCACCCCTCCACTTT

J gene: TRBJ2-7
D gene: .
clone size: .
V gene: TRBV7-2
CDR3 protein: CASSFDFNYEQYF
CDR3 DNA: TGTGCCAGCAGCTTCGACTTCAACTACGAGCAGTACTTC

J gene: TRBJ2-7
D gene: .
clone size: .
V gene: TRBV6-5
CDR3 protein: CASRPLDSSYEQYF
CDR3 DNA: TGTGCCAGCAGACCCCTGGACAGCTCCTACGAGCAGTACTTC

J gene: TRBJ2-7
D gene: .
clone size: .
V gene: TRBV6-5
CDR3 protein: CASRIQGMGEQYF
CDR3 DNA: TGTGCCAGCAGAATACAGGGAATGGGCGAGCAGTACTTC

J gene: TRBJ2-4
D gene: .
clone size: .
V gene: TRBV15
CDR3 protein: CATSRVIDPLAKNIQYF
CDR3 DNA: TGTGCCACCAGCAGAGTCATAGATCCCTTAGCCAAAAACATTCAGTACTTC

J gene: TRBJ2-1
D gene: TRBD2
clone size: .
V gene: TRBV3-1/TRBV3-2
CDR3 protein: CASSRSLGTSGGRRQFF
CDR3 DNA: TGTGCCAGCAGCCGAAGCCTTGGGACTAGCGGGGGGCGGCGGCAGTTCTTC

J gene: TRBJ1-1
D gene: TRBD1
clone size: .
V gene: TRBV5-1
CDR3 protein: CASSPTTGILNTEAFF
CDR3 DNA: TGCGCCAGCAGCCCCACGACAGGGATCTTGAACACTGAAGCTTTCTTT

J gene: TRBJ1-2
D gene: TRBD1
clone size: once
V gene: TRBV5-1
CDR3 protein: CASTWDRPNYGYTF
CDR3 DNA: TGCGCCAGCACCTGGGACAGGCCTAACTATGGCTACACCTTC

J gene: TRBJ1-1
D gene: .
clone size: .
V gene: TRBV5-1
CDR3 protein: CASSLALMNTEAFF
CDR3 DNA: TGCGCCAGCAGCTTGGCACTTATGAACACTGAAGCTTTCTTT

J gene: TRBJ2-5
D gene: TRBD2
clone size: .
V gene: TRBV2
CDR3 protein: CASRPTSGGAGTQYF
CDR3 DNA: TGTGCCAGCAGACCGACTAGCGGGGGGGCGGGGACCCAGTACTTC

J gene: TRBJ2-5
D gene: .
clone size: .
V gene: TRBV3-1/TRBV3-2
CDR3 protein: CASSQDRELETQYF
CDR3 DNA: TGTGCCAGCAGCCAAGACCGAGAGTTGGAGACCCAGTACTTC

J gene: TRBJ2-3
D gene: TRBD1
clone size: .
V gene: TRBV7-9
CDR3 protein: CASSLGQGIDTQYF
CDR3 DNA: TGTGCCAGCAGCTTAGGACAGGGGATAGATACGCAGTATTTT

J gene: TRBJ2-7
D gene: .
clone size: .
V gene: TRBV2
CDR3 protein: CASSKDSGILEQYF
CDR3 DNA: TGTGCCAGCAGCAAAGATTCCGGGATCCTTGAGCAGTACTTC

J gene: TRBJ2-3
D gene: .
clone size: .
V gene: TRBV7-8
CDR3 protein: CASSPQVTDTQYF
CDR3 DNA: TGTGCCAGCAGCCCTCAGGTGACAGATACGCAGTATTTT

J gene: TRBJ1-2
D gene: .
clone size: .
V gene: TRBV6-1
CDR3 protein: CASSEGPSGYTF
CDR3 DNA: TGTGCCAGCAGTGAAGGGCCATCGGGCTACACCTTC

J gene: TRBJ1-2
D gene: .
clone size: .
V gene: TRBV9
CDR3 protein: CASSVSSTSQGHGYTF
CDR3 DNA: TGTGCCAGCAGCGTATCATCTACATCACAGGGACATGGCTACACCTTC

J gene: TRBJ2-7
D gene: .
clone size: .
V gene: TRBV6-1
CDR3 protein: CASSENPGLGDEQYF
CDR3 DNA: TGTGCCAGCAGTGAAAATCCGGGACTGGGGGACGAGCAGTACTTC

J gene: TRBJ1-2
D gene: TRBD1
clone size: .
V gene: TRBV5-5
CDR3 protein: CASSPDGTGNGYTF
CDR3 DNA: TGTGCCAGCAGCCCTGATGGGACAGGGAATGGCTACACCTTC

J gene: TRBJ2-2
D gene: .
clone size: .
V gene: TRBV24-1
CDR3 protein: CATSDGQAGPGELFF
CDR3 DNA: TGTGCCACCAGTGACGGACAAGCGGGCCCCGGGGAGCTGTTTTTT